The entry below describes one T cell receptor (beta chain). No cognate antigen has been identified for it. The input lacks base qualities; no much larger clone sits a single base away. This specimen belongs to a study of cytomegalovirus exposure and HLA in healthy donors (dated by TCRdb to between 2016 and 2019). For the study in its entirety: An earlier analysis of approximately 590 of the donors reported more than 250 Gb of sequence data and 117 million unique TCR beta sequences from roughly 200 million T cells. Approximately 300 gigabases of sequencing data and approximately 92 million unique TCR sequences made up an early release that covered several hundred HLA-typed donors. Among the 398 genotyped donors, about 85% belonged to the genetic ancestry cluster associated with self-reported Caucasian donors. The aim of the study was to test whether cataloging public T cell receptors could identify signatures of past pathogen exposure. The study profiled the T cell repertoires of about 720 subjects by immunosequencing and related them to cytomegalovirus serostatus. Besides the first cohort of approximately 670 subjects, a separate validation cohort made up of over 100 different subjects was used. High-throughput TCR immunosequencing, statistical association of individual TCRs with disease status, and machine learning were combined to predict cytomegalovirus infection status. In a later analysis, previously published TCR beta repertoires from about 670 donors were re-analyzed and high-resolution HLA genotyping was added so that TCR occurrence patterns could be studied. Rather than using new phenotypic data, the later analysis identified candidate immune exposures from TCR beta sequences and from how often those sequences occurred across donors. To decide whether each TCR beta V gene segment behaved as functional or pseudogenic, an earlier analysis of some 600 of the donors relied on high-throughput TCR beta sequencing. Donor age, sex, ethnicity and CMV serostatus were compiled alongside the repertoire data. In a later genetic analysis, genome-wide SNP genotypes for 398 of the 666 donors were used, and that subset was treated as a discovery cohort. Every repertoire in the discovery cohort had been generated on one and the same sequencing platform. HLA typing included class I and class II loci at four-digit resolution. The number of typed donors differed by locus: roughly 629-630 for A, B, C, DRB1 and DQB1; approximately 540 for DQA1; some 610 for DPA1; and around 490 for DPB1. Several DR-DQ haplotypes were treated as single units for association and clustering because of strong linkage in the cohort. On average, roughly 250,000 unique TCR beta nucleotide sequences were sequenced per donor among about 400 genotyped donors of the cohort, with 15% to 20% of those sequences being non-productive. The paper as a whole reports these results and caveats: In an earlier analysis of approximately 600 of the donors, most TCR beta V segments were observed in productive rearrangements about 90% or about 30% of the time, broadly matching IMGT annotations. A further reported finding was that TCR beta sequences accurately predicted the HLA-A and HLA-B alleles for most subjects in the first cohort. A later genetic analysis reported fewer N-insertions in productive TCRs among donors in an Asian-associated ancestry cluster than the roughly 640-donor mean. The sequencing pipeline was judged likely to have produced a cluster of highly shared sequence variants as a technical artifact. According to the authors, the approach could potentially be generalized to other disease states and immunological phenotypes. A later genetic analysis associated a missense DCLRE1C variant with V-gene and J-gene trimming of TCR beta chains, and an independent cohort replicated the association. The 87-base-pair reads could not distinguish some IMGT-functional V segments, including TRBV6-2 and TRBV6-3, so those segments were excluded. Immune exposure information for the cohort was limited to CMV serostatus. In both the original and validation cohorts, the classifier was reported to diagnose cytomegalovirus status with high specificity and sensitivity. At a false discovery rate of 0.05, a later analysis linked around 17,000 TCR beta sequences to specific HLA alleles. When HLA alleles, especially DR and DQ, strongly co-occurred, attributing TCR associations to individual alleles was difficult. Only TCR beta chains were sequenced in this cohort, and the absence of alpha or paired-chain data limited detectable features. The study listed 164 TCR beta chains as associated with cytomegalovirus. Several of the top co-occurrence clusters appeared to be linked to parvovirus B19, influenza, CMV and Epstein-Barr virus, according to a later analysis. A few of the identified cytomegalovirus-associated TCR beta chains were confirmed in vitro to be specific for cytomegalovirus antigens. The earlier analysis of 587 of the donors excluded around 17 rarely observed V segments, including chromosome 9 orphons, because counts were too low. Because HLA typing was missing for some donors at each locus, association tests included only the typed subset. Presence/absence analyses assumed roughly uniform sequencing depth across donors, an assumption that may not hold. Linkage disequilibrium might explain the correlated functional status among segregating V segments, but an unknown experimental factor could not be ruled out. Most TCR sequences were seen in very few donors, while some public TCRs were found in many individuals. In a later analysis, TCR association rates were found to vary across HLA loci, with the most associated TCRs seen for DRB1 alleles and the fewest for HLA-C alleles. Most CMV-associated TCR beta chains appeared to be HLA-restricted in a later analysis, and the HLA associations seemed to be driven largely by CMV exposure. Compared with equally common non-associated chains, HLA-associated TCR beta chains in a later analysis were more clonally expanded and had lower generation probabilities.

V and J are trimmed by 2 bases and 3 bases, and the gene matches miss 6 bases of the junction. Including cysteine and phenylalanine, the CDR3 has 15 amino acids. Just CDR3 DNA is preserved here, 45 bases in frame from base 1. CDR1 and CDR2, looked up from the germline V gene (reference sequence), are MNHNY and SVGAGI. The library was generated by the immunoSEQ multiplex PCR assay. For the multiplex PCR, a mixture combining 60 forward primers for TCR Vbeta segments and 13 reverse primers for TCR Jbeta segments was used. The CDR3 region of rearranged TCR beta genes was amplified from genomic DNA with a multiplex PCR assay. Amplified TCR beta libraries were sequenced as 87-base-pair reads on the Illumina HiSeq System. In the original analysis: In a later analysis, about 80 million unique TCR beta chains were counted across the 650 to 750 repertoires, and about 10 million of these chains were shared by at least two donors. Raw reads were error-corrected and collapsed into unique sequences by a nearest-neighbor algorithm in which closely related sequences were merged to remove PCR and sequencing errors. CDR3 sequences were aligned to IMGT reference sequences to assign V, D and J gene segments. Each retained sequence needed at least a six-nucleotide match to both a V gene segment and a J gene segment. Rearrangements were classified as productive when the CDR3 lacked stop codons and remained in frame with V and J, and all other rearrangements were classified as non-productive. Following IMGT convention, CDR3 was defined as the stretch from the second conserved V-encoded cysteine to the conserved J-encoded phenylalanine. The earlier analysis of about 610 of the donors excluded sequences that lacked an unambiguous match to a single V gene segment. An earlier analysis of several hundred of the donors called V segments functional above 56.7% productive rearrangements and segregating when the between-donor standard deviation exceeded 5%. A statistical classification framework was developed to diagnose cytomegalovirus status using the catalog of TCR beta chain sequences. V and J gene assignment, in a later analysis, came from comparing TCR nucleotide sequences with IMGT/GENE-DB human TR gene sequences. Using the TCRdist pipeline, a later analysis assigned CDR3 sequences along with most-parsimonious VDJ recombination scenarios. In a later analysis, every TCR beta chain was defined by the combination of its CDR3 amino acid sequence and its V-gene family, and reads without a unique V-gene family were dropped. In a later analysis, a few hundred highly shared, low-generation-probability nucleotide sequences were removed to address suspected cross-contamination and a sequencing artifact. A later analysis calculated a clonal expansion index for each public chain from normalized within-repertoire ranks of inferred template counts. A later analysis computed generation probabilities with a VDJ recombination model fitted to out-of-frame rearrangements, and checked the results against IGoR. In a later analysis, hypergeometric tests were used to score TCR-TCR, TCR-HLA and TCR-CMV co-occurrence, with a repertoire-size bias correction applied to TCR pairs. To estimate false discovery rates, a later analysis permuted the HLA or CMV assignments 20 times. In a later analysis, co-occurring TCRs were grouped with DBSCAN, and TCRdist sequence similarity was added when clustering was performed within HLA-allele-positive subsets. Co-occurrence clustering excluded repertoires with fewer than 30,000 or more than 120,000 public chains, plus five with anomalous nucleotide sharing. Entries here come from immuneACCESS through TCRdb and include only in-frame sequences with V and J called. Some clones fail to appear in such tables; in the studies checked, an unresolved V gene covers under half of the shortfall, and the cause of the remainder is unknown. V and J calls plus clone size are reproduced from that table; the DNA served to infer D and trimming. Present in this sample are approximately 100,000 clones, about 85% of which were seen just once. The top ten clones comprise 6.5% to 9% of the sample.

The cohort consisted of more than 650 healthy bone marrow donors. At the time of sampling, every cohort member was nominally healthy, though immune exposures that went unrecorded were likely present. The donor was CMV seropositive and was included in the group of around 300 seropositive cohort members. A peripheral blood sample was collected from each donor, and TCR beta sequencing was performed on peripheral blood mononuclear cells. Genomic DNA was extracted from the blood cell samples with the Qiagen DNeasy Blood Extraction Kit. Recombination connected TRBV6-6 to TRBJ2-7, and 8 junctional nucleotides match TRBD2. Sequencing was done on a sample of PBMCs. This receptor was obtained from a man aged 40-55 years in good health and CMV-seropositive. For the CDR3, the sequence is CASSYLAGGRYEQYF. The DNA is as follows: TGTGCCAGCAGTTACCTCGCGGGAGGCCGCTACGAGCAGTACTTC.